The 27 T cell receptor beta chains below all came from one sample that was sequenced in a study of T cell changes during pregnancy in multiple sclerosis. Profiling relied on immunoSEQ multiplex PCR, and the TCRdb table lists in-frame clones only, not all of them. The top ten hold more than 0.55% of the sample, which has about 38,000 clones, roughly 89% seen once. Material: CD4+ T cells from peripheral blood mononuclear cells, obtained in the second trimester of pregnancy. Receptor source: a female donor with multiple sclerosis, enrolled in a pregnancy study.

The gene calls are TRBV7-6 and TRBJ2-1; possible D gene TRBD1, 5 bases. Germline V CDR1 and CDR2: SGHVS, FNYEAQ. The V end lost 2 bases, the J end lost 5 bases, and 7 bases lay between the germline ends. This CDR3 region has 13 residues. This CDR3 is CASSLTGDNEQFF. The CDR3 coding sequence is TGTGCCAGCAGCTTAACAGGTGACAATGAGCAGTTCTTC.

This chain uses TRBV7-2 with TRBJ2-3; D perhaps matches TRBD1 (6 bases). Germline V CDR1 and CDR2: SGHTA, FQGNSA. CDR3 length equals 16 residues. The germline V and J ends were trimmed by 4 bases and 5 bases, with 19 bases remaining between them. CDR3 amino acids: CASSSRGFELRDTQYF. The CDR3 nucleotides are TGTGCCAGCAGCTCCAGGGGTTTCGAGTTGAGAGATACGCAGTATTTT.

V is TRBV6-5 and J is TRBJ1-2, with D possibly being TRBD1 (6 bases). The germline V gene encodes CDR1 MNHEY and CDR2 SVGAGI. Trimming took 2 bases from V and 5 from J, leaving 12 bases between them. The CDR3 has 14 amino acids. The CDR3 is CASSYNRERYGYTF. For the CDR3, the DNA is TGTGCCAGCAGTTACAACAGGGAACGATATGGCTACACCTTC.

CDR3 bases: TGTGCCAGCAGCTCGTCCCGACAGGACAGACTTTCCATGGGCTACACCTTC. It encodes CASSSSRQDRLSMGYTF. The chain recombines TRBV7-2 with TRBJ1-2; D perhaps matches TRBD1 (6 bases). CDR1 and CDR2 (germline): SGHTA, FQGNSA. The CDR3 runs to 17 residues. Trimming removed 4 bases at V and 8 bases at J, with 26 bases between.

V is TRBV9 and J is TRBJ2-7; 7 bases agree with TRBD2. Germline V gene data show CDR1 as SGDLS and CDR2 as YYNGEE. V shed 7 bases, J shed 6 bases, and the junction held 10 bases outside the gene matches. The CDR3 has 13 amino acids. CDR3 region: CASGEAPGGEQYF. Here the CDR3 DNA reads TGTGCCAGCGGCGAGGCCCCGGGGGGCGAGCAGTACTTC.

The chain has TRBV2 and TRBJ2-7; 11 bases agree with TRBD2. CDR1 and CDR2 from the germline V gene are SNHLY and FYNNEI. CDR3 length: 14 residues. V lost 5 bases and J lost 5; bases outside the gene matches: 5. CDR3 sequence reads: CASSLAGGGDEQYF. The CDR3 region has the DNA TGTGCCAGCAGTCTAGCGGGAGGAGGGGACGAGCAGTACTTC.

This clone was seen a single time. V usage is TRBV7-2 and J usage is TRBJ2-1; possible D gene TRBD2, 5 bases. Looked up from germline, CDR1 is SGHTA and CDR2 is FQGNSA. V was cut by 7 bases and J by 7 bases, with 20 bases left in between. This CDR3 has 15 residues. The CDR3: CASTAQAQAANEQFF. Here the CDR3 DNA reads TGTGCCAGCACCGCTCAGGCCCAAGCGGCTAATGAGCAGTTCTTC.

V gene TRBV6-5 combines with J gene TRBJ2-7; 9 bases agree with TRBD2. Per the germline V gene, CDR1 is MNHEY and CDR2 is SVGAGI. The CDR3 covers 14 residues. V gave up 6 bases and J gave up 4 bases; unmatched junction bases: 7. The CDR3 spells CASRASGTLYEQYF. CDR3 sequence (DNA): TGTGCCAGCAGGGCTAGCGGGACTCTGTACGAGCAGTACTTC.

The chain employs TRBV19 and TRBJ1-5; TRBD1 matches at 9 bases. This CDR3 comprises 17 residues. CDR1 and CDR2 (germline): LNHDA, SQIVND (reference sequence). Trimming took 1 base from V and 0 from J; bases not matched to a gene: 4. The CDR3 sequence is CASSIGGQGHSNQPQHF. The CDR3 bases are TGTGCCAGTAGTATAGGGGGACAGGGCCATAGCAATCAGCCCCAGCATTTT.

This clone was seen a few times. The V and J genes are TRBV27 and TRBJ1-2; D unclear. Looked up from germline, CDR1 is MNHEY and CDR2 is SMNVEV (reference sequence). Trimming cost V 3 bases and J 3 bases, with 14 bases left between them. This CDR3 spans 15 amino acids. The chain's CDR3 is CASSLAIGEDYGYTF. DNA of the CDR3: TGTGCCAGCAGTTTGGCGATCGGCGAGGACTATGGCTACACCTTC.

V and J are TRBV5-1 and TRBJ2-7; 7 bases line up with TRBD1. The ends lost 5 bases at V and 0 bases at J; junction bases unmatched: 11. Germline values: CDR1 SGHRS, CDR2 YFSETQ. This CDR3 has 16 amino acids. CDR3 nucleotides: TGCGCCAGCAGACTTTCCCTTGGGACAGACTCCTACGAGCAGTACTTC. This codes for CASRLSLGTDSYEQYF.

The chain links TRBV11-3 to TRBJ2-1; 12 nucleotides match TRBD2. V lost 5 bases, J lost 5 bases, and 13 bases stayed unmatched. The germline gives CDR1 SGHNT, CDR2 YENEEA. The CDR3 has 18 residues. CDR3 DNA: TGTGCCAGCAGCCCCCTAGCGGGAGGGCCCCTGGGCAACAATGAGCAGTTCTTC. Amino acids: CASSPLAGGPLGNNEQFF.

The chain links TRBV14 to TRBJ2-7; maybe TRBD1 (6 bases). The V and J ends lost 0 bases and 6 bases respectively, with 15 bases between them. The CDR3 has 15 amino acids. Germline CDR1 and CDR2: SGHDN and FVKESK. The CDR3 reads CASSQDGGGGLEQYF. CDR3 nucleotides: TGTGCCAGCAGCCAAGATGGCGGTGGGGGCCTCGAGCAGTACTTC.

The V call is TRBV10-3, the J call TRBJ2-4; D might be TRBD1 (6 bases). CDR1 and CDR2 (germline): ENHRY, SYGVKD. Trimming took off 3 bases at V and 0 bases at J, with 12 bases between the two ends. The CDR3 has 16 residues. The CDR3 sequence: CAISDGQSLAKNIQYF. Here the CDR3 DNA reads TGTGCCATCAGTGATGGACAGTCCCTAGCCAAAAACATTCAGTACTTC.

The genes are TRBV18 and TRBJ2-7, with 7 bases matching TRBD2. The CDR3 has 14 amino acids. CDR1 is KGHSH, CDR2 LQKENI, per germline. With V trimmed by 1 base and J by 4 bases, 4 bases remained unmatched. CDR3 loop: CASSPQRDRYEQYF. The DNA of the CDR3 is TGTGCCAGCTCACCACAGCGGGACCGGTACGAGCAGTACTTC. Looking up the rest from reference TRBV18 and TRBJ2-7 gives the full variable domain: NAGVMQNPRHLVRRRGQEARLRCSPMKGHSHVYWYRQLPEEGLKFMVYLQKENIIDESGMPKERFSAEFPKEGPSILRIQQVVRGDSAAYFCASSPQRDRYEQYFGPGTRLTVT.

V is TRBV7-9 and J is TRBJ2-7, with unresolved D. The germline V and J ends were trimmed by 2 bases and 4 bases, with 6 bases remaining between them. Germline V CDR1 and CDR2: SEHNR, FQNEAQ (reference sequence). The CDR3 length is 12 residues. This chain's CDR3 is CASSLSSYEQYF. The CDR3 DNA is TGTGCCAGCAGCTTATCTAGTTACGAGCAGTACTTC.

This clone was counted between two and nine times. The J gene is TRBJ2-1, the V gene TRBV19; 11 nucleotides agree with TRBD2. The CDR3 sequence is 18 residues long. Germline CDR1 reads LNHDA; CDR2 reads SQIVND (reference sequence). Germline trimming cut 7 bases from V and 5 bases from J; bases unmatched to any gene: 16. The CDR3 protein is CASTEGLLSGRGHNEQFF. CDR3 sequence (DNA): TGTGCCAGTACCGAAGGCCTACTTAGCGGGAGGGGCCACAATGAGCAGTTCTTC.

This clone was found once. The chain has TRBV21-1 and TRBJ1-4; the D segment call TRBD1 is taken from the table without a DNA check. TRBV21-1 corresponds to a pseudogene. The CDR3 is made up of 16 amino acids. In DNA, the CDR3 is TGTGCCTTACCCGGGACAGGGGAAACAACTAATGAAAAACTGTTTTTT. Its protein is CALPGTGETTNEKLFF.

The chain employs TRBV6-1 and TRBJ1-2, with TRBD1 matching 8 bases. The CDR3 is made up of 15 amino acids. Germline V gives CDR1 MNHNS, CDR2 SASEGT. Unmatched junction bases numbered 10, after V lost 6 bases and J lost 4 bases. The CDR3 loop reads CASSRGTGSAYGYTF. CDR3 DNA: TGTGCCAGCAGCCGTGGGACAGGCTCAGCCTATGGCTACACCTTC.

The chain combines TRBV25-1 with TRBJ2-5; perhaps TRBD1 as D (6 bases). Trimming left V 6 bases short and J 7 bases short, with 15 bases between. From germline, CDR1 is MGHDK and CDR2 SYGVNS. The CDR3 loop spans 13 amino acids. The CDR3 DNA follows: TGTGCCAGCAGGGACAGACTCCGAGGGACCCAGTACTTC. This translates into CASRDRLRGTQYF.

The chain has TRBV12-5 and TRBJ2-1, with 8 bases lining up with TRBD2. Germline loops: CDR1 LGHNT, CDR2 FRNRAP. Losses at the gene ends were 0 bases for V and 5 bases for J; bases not matched to a gene: 9. The CDR3 loop spans 17 amino acids. CDR3 sequence reads: CASGLVLGLDPHNEQFF. DNA for the CDR3: TGTGCTAGTGGTTTGGTTTTGGGACTAGATCCCCACAATGAGCAGTTCTTC.

The genes are TRBV4-3 and TRBJ1-5; no clear D. V lost 0 bases, J lost 6 bases, and 12 bases lay in between. In germline, CDR1 is LGHNA, CDR2 YSLEER. This CDR3 has 15 residues. CDR3 DNA: TGCGCCAGCAGCCAAGACGGGATAGCGGGTCAGCCCCAGCATTTT. This gives the protein CASSQDGIAGQPQHF.

This chain connects TRBV7-9 to TRBJ1-4; D gene uncertain. The V end was cut by 10 bases, the J end by 0 bases, with 6 bases between. The length of the CDR3 is 12 residues. From germline, CDR1 is SEHNR and CDR2 FQNEAQ (reference sequence). In nucleotides, the CDR3 is TGTGCCATCGAGACAACTAATGAAAAACTGTTTTTT. Protein product: CAIETTNEKLFF.

The chain is built from TRBV6-6 and TRBJ2-3, with D possibly being TRBD2 (5 bases). Per germline, CDR1 MNHNY and CDR2 SVGAGI (reference sequence). V dropped 4 bases and J dropped 3 bases, with 11 bases sitting between them. The CDR3 loop spans 14 amino acids. This CDR3 is CASSFGGETDTQYF. In DNA form, the CDR3 reads TGTGCCAGCAGTTTCGGTGGGGAGACAGATACGCAGTATTTT.

The V call is TRBV5-1, the J call TRBJ2-7; tentatively, D is TRBD2 (6 bases). The CDR3 spans 16 residues. The V and J ends lost 0 bases and 4 bases respectively, with 17 bases between them. From germline, CDR1 is SGHRS and CDR2 YFSETQ. In DNA form, the CDR3 reads TGCGCCAGCAGCTTGGAGGAGGGGATTCGGCGGTACGAGCAGTACTTC. This encodes CASSLEEGIRRYEQYF.

DNA of the CDR3: TGTGCCAGTAGCTCTCAGCCGGGGGGGGCCGGCTACACCTTC. Amino acids: CASSSQPGGAGYTF. V and J are TRBV19 and TRBJ1-2; D perhaps matches TRBD1 (6 bases). The V gene's germline CDR1 is LNHDA and CDR2 SQIVND (reference sequence). The germline V and J ends were trimmed by 6 bases and 8 bases, with 19 bases remaining between them. This CDR3 is 14 amino acids long. Together with reference TRBV19 and TRBJ1-2, the CDR3 gives the full variable domain: DGGITQSPKYLFRKEGQNVTLSCEQNLNHDAMYWYRQDPGQGLRLIYYSQIVNDFQKGDIAEGYSVSREKKESFPLTVTSAQKNPTAFYLCASSSQPGGAGYTFGSGTRLTVV.

V usage is TRBV4-1 and J usage is TRBJ2-3, with 9 bases aligning to TRBD2. Losses at the gene ends were 1 base for V and 6 bases for J; bases not matched to a gene: 8. Germline V gene lookup returns CDR1 MGHRA and CDR2 YSYEKL. This CDR3 is built from 16 residues. CDR3 loop: CASSQGREGRSDTQYF. As DNA, the CDR3 is TGCGCCAGCAGCCAAGGGCGGGAGGGCCGCAGTGATACGCAGTATTTT.